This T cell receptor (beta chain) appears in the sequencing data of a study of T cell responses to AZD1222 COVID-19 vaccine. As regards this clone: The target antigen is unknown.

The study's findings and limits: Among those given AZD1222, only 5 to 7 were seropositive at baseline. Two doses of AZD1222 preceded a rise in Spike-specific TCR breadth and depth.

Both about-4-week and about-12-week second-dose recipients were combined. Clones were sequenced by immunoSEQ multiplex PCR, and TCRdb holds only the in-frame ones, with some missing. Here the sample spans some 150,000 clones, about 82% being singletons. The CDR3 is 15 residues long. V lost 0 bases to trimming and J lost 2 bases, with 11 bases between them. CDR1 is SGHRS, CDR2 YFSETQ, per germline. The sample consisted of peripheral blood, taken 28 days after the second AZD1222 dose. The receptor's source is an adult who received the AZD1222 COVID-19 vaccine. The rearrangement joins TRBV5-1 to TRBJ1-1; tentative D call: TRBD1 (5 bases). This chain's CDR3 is CASSLAGQVNTEAFF. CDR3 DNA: TGCGCCAGCAGCTTGGCAGGGCAGGTAAACACTGAAGCTTTCTTT.